Sequencing of this T cell receptor beta chain was carried out in a study of identical twins. Study-level results: Carriage of fewer insertions was seen in abundant cord blood beta clonotypes, whereas memory repertoires showed none.

Through template switching, a universal primer site was introduced, and the cDNA contained unique molecular identifiers. Using its own MiXCR run on the 5' RACE reads, TCRdb lists one record per CDR3 protein. The sample consists of about 890,000 distinct CDR3 sequences, approximately 13% of them appearing once. Note on this clonotype: Its antigen is not identified.

The same sample was also used in a study of yellow fever vaccine responses in identical twins.

This clonotype originated in a woman under 30 in good health. Sample: PBMCs.

As DNA, the CDR3 is TGTGCCAGCAGCTTAGTGAGACAGGGGATTTTAGACACTGAAGCTTTCTTT. The encoded protein is CASSLVRQGILDTEAFF. This chain connects TRBV7-8 to TRBJ1-1; 8 bases agree with TRBD1. Germline trimming cut 1 base from V and 3 bases from J; bases unmatched to any gene: 10. Germline CDR1 reads SGHVS; CDR2 reads FQNEAQ. CDR3 length: 17 residues.